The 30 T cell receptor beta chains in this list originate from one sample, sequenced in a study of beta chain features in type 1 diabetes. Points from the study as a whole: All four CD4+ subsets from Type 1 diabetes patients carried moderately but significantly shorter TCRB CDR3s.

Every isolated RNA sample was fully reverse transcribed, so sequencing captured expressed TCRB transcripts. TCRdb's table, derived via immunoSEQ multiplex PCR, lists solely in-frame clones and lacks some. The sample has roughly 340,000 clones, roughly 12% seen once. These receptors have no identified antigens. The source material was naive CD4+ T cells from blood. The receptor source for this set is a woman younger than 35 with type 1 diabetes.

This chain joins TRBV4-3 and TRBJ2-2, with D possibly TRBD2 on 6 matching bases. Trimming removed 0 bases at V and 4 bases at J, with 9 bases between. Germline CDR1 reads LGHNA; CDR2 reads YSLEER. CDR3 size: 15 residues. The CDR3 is CASSQDGTRTGELFF. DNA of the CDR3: TGCGCCAGCAGCCAAGACGGGACTCGCACCGGGGAGCTGTTTTTT.

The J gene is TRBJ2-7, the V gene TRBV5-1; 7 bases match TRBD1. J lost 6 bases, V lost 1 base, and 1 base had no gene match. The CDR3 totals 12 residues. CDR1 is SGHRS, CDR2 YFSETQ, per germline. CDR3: CASSLNRGEQYF. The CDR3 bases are TGCGCCAGCAGCTTGAACAGGGGCGAGCAGTACTTC.

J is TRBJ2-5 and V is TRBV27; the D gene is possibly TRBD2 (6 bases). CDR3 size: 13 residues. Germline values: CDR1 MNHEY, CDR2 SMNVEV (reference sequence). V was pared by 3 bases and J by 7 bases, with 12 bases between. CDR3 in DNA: TGTGCCAGCAGTTTTAGGGGAGGTGGGACCCAGTACTTC. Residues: CASSFRGGGTQYF.

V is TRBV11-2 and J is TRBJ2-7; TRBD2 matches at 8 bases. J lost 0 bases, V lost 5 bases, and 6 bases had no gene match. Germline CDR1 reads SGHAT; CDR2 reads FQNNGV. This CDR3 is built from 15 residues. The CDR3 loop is CASSPVAGSSYEQYF. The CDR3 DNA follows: TGTGCCAGCAGCCCGGTAGCGGGAAGCTCCTACGAGCAGTACTTC. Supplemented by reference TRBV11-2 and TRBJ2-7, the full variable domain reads EAGVAQSPRYKIIEKRQSVAFWCNPISGHATLYWYQQILGQGPKLLIQFQNNGVVDDSQLPKDRFSAERLKGVDSTLKIQPAKLEDSAVYLCASSPVAGSSYEQYFGPGTRLTVT.

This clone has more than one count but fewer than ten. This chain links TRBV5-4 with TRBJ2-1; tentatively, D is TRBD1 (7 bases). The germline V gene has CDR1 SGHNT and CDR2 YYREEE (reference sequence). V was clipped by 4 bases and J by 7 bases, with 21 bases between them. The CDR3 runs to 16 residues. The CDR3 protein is CASSAILAKGANEQFF. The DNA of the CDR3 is TGTGCCAGCAGCGCGATACTAGCCAAGGGGGCGAATGAGCAGTTCTTC.

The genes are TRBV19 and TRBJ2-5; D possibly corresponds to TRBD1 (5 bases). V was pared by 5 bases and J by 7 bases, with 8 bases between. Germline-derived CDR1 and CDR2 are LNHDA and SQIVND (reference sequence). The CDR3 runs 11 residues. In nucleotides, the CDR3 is TGTGCCAGTAGTGCCCAGGGGACCCAGTACTTC. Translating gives CASSAQGTQYF.

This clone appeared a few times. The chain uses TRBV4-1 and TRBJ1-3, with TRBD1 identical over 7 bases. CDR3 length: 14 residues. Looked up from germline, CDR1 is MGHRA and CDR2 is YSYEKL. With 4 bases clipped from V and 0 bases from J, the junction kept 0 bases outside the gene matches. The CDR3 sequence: CASSRDSSGNTIYF. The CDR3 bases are TGCGCCAGCAGCCGGGACAGCTCTGGAAACACCATATATTTT.

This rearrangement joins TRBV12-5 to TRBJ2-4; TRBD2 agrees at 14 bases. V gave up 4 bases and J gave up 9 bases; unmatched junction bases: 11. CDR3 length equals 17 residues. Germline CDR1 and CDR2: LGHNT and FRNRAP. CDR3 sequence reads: CASGSSRLAGGRGIQYF. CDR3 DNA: TGTGCTAGTGGTTCCTCTCGACTAGCGGGGGGGCGAGGCATTCAGTACTTC.

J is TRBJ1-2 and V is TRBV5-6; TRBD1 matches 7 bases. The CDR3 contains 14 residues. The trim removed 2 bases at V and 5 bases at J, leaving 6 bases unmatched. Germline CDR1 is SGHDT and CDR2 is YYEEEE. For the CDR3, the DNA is TGTGCCAGCAGCTTCAGTCCAGGGGGATATGGCTACACCTTC. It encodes CASSFSPGGYGYTF.

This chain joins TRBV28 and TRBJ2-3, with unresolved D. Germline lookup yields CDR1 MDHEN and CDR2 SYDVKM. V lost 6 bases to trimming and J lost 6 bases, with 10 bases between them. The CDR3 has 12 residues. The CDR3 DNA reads TGTGCCAGCAGACTCACCCTTGATACGCAGTATTTT. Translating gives CASRLTLDTQYF.

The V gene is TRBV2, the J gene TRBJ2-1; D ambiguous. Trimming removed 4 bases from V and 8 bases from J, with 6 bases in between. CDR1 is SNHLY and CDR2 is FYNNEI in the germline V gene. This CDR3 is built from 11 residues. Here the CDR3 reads CASSVRDEQFF. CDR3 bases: TGTGCCAGCAGTGTTAGAGATGAGCAGTTCTTC.

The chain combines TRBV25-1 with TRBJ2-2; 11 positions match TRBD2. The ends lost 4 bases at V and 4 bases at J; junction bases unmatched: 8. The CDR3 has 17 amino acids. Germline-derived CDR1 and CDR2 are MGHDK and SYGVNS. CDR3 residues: CASSAPLAGESTGELFF. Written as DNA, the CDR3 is TGTGCCAGCAGTGCCCCACTAGCGGGAGAAAGCACCGGGGAGCTGTTTTTT.

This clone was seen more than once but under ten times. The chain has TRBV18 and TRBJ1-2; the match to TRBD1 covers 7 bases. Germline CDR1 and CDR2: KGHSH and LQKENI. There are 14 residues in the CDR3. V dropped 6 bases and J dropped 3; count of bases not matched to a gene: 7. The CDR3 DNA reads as TGTGCCAGCTCGCCTTTAGGACAGGACTATGGCTACACCTTC. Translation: CASSPLGQDYGYTF.

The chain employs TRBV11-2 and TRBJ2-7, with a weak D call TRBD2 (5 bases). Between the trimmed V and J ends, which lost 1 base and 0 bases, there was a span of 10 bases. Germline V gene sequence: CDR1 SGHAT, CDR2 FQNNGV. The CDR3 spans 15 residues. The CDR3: CASSLGAVTSYEQYF. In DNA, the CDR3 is TGTGCCAGCAGCTTAGGAGCGGTTACCTCCTACGAGCAGTACTTC.

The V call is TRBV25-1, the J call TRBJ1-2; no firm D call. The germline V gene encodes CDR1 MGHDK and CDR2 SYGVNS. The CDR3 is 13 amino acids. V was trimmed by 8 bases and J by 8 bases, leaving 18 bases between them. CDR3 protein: CASSWVAGSGYTF. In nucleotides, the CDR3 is TGTGCCAGCTCCTGGGTGGCCGGGTCAGGCTACACCTTC.

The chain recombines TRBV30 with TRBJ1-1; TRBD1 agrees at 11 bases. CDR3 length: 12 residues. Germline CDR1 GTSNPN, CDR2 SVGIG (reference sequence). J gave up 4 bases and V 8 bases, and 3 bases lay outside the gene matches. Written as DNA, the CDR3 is TGTGCCGGACAGGGGGCACGCACTGAAGCTTTCTTT. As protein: CAGQGARTEAFF.

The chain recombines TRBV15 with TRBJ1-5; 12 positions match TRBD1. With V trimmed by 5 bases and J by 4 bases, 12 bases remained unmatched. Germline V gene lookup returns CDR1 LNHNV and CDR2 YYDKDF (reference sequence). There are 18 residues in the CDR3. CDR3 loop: CATSSQPGQGASNQPQHF. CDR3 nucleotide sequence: TGTGCCACCAGCTCCCAACCGGGACAGGGGGCATCAAATCAGCCCCAGCATTTT.

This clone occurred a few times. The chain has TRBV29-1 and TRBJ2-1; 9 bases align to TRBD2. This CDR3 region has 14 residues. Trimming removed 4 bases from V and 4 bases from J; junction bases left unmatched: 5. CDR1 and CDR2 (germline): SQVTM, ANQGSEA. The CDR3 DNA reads TGCAGCGTTGGGGCTAGCGGGACTTACAATGAGCAGTTCTTC. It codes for CSVGASGTYNEQFF.

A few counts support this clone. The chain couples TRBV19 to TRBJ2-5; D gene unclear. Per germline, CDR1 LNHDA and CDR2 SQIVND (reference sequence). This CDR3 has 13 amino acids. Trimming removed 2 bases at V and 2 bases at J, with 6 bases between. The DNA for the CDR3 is TGTGCCAGTAGTATACACCGGCAAGAGACCCAGTACTTC. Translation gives CASSIHRQETQYF.

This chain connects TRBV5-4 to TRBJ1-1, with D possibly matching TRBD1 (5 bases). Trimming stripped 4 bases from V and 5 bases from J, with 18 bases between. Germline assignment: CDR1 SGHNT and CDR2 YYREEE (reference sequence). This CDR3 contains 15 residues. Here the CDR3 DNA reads TGTGCCAGCAGCACGCGGGGGGGAGAGAATACTGAAGCTTTCTTT. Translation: CASSTRGGENTEAFF.

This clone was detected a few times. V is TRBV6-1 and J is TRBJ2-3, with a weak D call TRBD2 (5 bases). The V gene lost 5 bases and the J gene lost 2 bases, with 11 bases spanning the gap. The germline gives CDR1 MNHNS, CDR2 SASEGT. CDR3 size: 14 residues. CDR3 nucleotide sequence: TGTGCCAGCAGTAATTCGCGGGCCACAGATACGCAGTATTTT. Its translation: CASSNSRATDTQYF.

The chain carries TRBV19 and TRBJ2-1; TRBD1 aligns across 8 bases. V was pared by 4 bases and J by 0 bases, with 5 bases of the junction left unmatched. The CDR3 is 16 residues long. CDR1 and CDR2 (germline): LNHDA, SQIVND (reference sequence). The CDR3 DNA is TGTGCCAGTAGTAGCCCCGGGACAGGCTCCTACAATGAGCAGTTCTTC. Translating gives CASSSPGTGSYNEQFF.

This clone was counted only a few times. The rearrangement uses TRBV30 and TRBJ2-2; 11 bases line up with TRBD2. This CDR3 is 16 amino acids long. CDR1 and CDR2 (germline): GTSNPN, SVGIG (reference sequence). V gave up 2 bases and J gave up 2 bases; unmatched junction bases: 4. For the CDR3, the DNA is TGTGCCTGGAGTCACGGGACTAGCGGAAACACCGGGGAGCTGTTTTTT. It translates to CAWSHGTSGNTGELFF.

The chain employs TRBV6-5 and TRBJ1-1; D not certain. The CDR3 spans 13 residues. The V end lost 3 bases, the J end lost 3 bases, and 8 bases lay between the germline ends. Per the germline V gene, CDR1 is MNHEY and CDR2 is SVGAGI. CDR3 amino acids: CASSYLEYTEAFF. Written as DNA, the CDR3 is TGTGCCAGCAGTTATCTCGAGTACACTGAAGCTTTCTTT.

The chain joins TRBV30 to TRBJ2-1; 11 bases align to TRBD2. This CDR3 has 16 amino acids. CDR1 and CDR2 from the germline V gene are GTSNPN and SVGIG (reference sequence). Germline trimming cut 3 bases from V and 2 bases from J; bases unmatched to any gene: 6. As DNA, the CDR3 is TGTGCCTGGAGCGGGCGGGGACTAGCGGCCTACAATGAGCAGTTCTTC. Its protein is CAWSGRGLAAYNEQFF.

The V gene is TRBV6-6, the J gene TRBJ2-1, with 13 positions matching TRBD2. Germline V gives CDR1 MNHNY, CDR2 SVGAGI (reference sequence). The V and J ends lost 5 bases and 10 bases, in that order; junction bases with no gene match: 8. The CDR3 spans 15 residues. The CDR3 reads CASSLTSGGRAEQFF. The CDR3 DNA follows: TGTGCCAGCAGTCTGACTAGCGGGGGGCGTGCCGAGCAGTTCTTC.

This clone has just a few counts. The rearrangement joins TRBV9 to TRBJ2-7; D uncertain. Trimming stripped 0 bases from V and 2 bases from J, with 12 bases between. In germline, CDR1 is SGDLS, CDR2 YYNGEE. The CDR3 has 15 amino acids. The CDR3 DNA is TGTGCCAGCAGCGTAGGAAGTCGTGGGCCCTACGAGCAGTACTTC. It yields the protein CASSVGSRGPYEQYF.

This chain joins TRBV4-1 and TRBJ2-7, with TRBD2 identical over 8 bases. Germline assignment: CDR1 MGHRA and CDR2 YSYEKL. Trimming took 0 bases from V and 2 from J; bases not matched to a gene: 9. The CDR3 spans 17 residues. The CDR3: CASSQDRKRGTPYEQYF. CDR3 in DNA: TGCGCCAGCAGCCAAGATCGTAAGCGGGGGACACCCTACGAGCAGTACTTC.

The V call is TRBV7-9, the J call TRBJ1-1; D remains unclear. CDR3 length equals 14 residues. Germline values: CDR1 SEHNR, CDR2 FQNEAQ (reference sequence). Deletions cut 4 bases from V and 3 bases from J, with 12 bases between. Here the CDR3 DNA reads TGTGCCAGCAGCTACCAGGAGAGGGACACTGAAGCTTTCTTT. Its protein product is CASSYQERDTEAFF.

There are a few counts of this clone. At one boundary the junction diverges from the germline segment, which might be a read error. The CDR3 region has the DNA TGTGCCAGCAATTTAGCGGGAGGACGCACAGATACGCAGTATTTT. Translating it yields CASNLAGGRTDTQYF. The V gene is TRBV28, the J gene TRBJ2-3; 10 bases are a match to TRBD2. This CDR3 spans 15 amino acids. Germline lookup yields CDR1 MDHEN and CDR2 SYDVKM.